These 19 T cell receptor beta chains came from one sample sequenced in a study of early T cells in non-severe SARS-CoV-2 infection. TCRdb re-analysed the 5' RACE reads in MiXCR, keeping a single row per CDR3 protein. The sample contains about 32,000 distinct CDR3 sequences, over 8.5% of which appear only once. The material sequenced was whole blood. The receptors originated from an adult who was a healthcare worker with PCR-confirmed SARS-CoV-2 infection or an uninfected control (not recorded which).

This clonotype showed up many times. This chain joins TRBV3-2 and TRBJ2-4; TRBD1 reflects the table's D call only, with no check against the DNA. TRBV3-2 is given as a pseudogene. CDR3 length equals 14 residues. This chain's CDR3 is CASSRLNACLGRYF. Written as DNA, the CDR3 is TGTGCCAGCAGCCGCCTAAACGCTTGCCTCGGGCGGTACTTC.

This clonotype was detected ten times or more. This chain links TRBV5-6 with TRBJ1-1, with 7 positions matching TRBD1. Trimming cost V 2 bases and J 6 bases; bases outside gene matches: 10. The CDR3 runs 15 residues. Germline V lookup: CDR1 SGHDT, CDR2 YYEEEE. CDR3 DNA: TGTGCCAGCAGCTTACGCGACAGGGAAGGCGCTGAAGCTTTCTTT. Translated: CASSLRDREGAEAFF.

This clonotype was detected a few times. The genes are TRBV7-9 and TRBJ2-7; D possibly uses TRBD1 or TRBD2 (5 bases each). V lost 2 bases to trimming and J lost 11 bases, with 13 bases between them. The CDR3 sequence is 12 residues long. Germline loops: CDR1 SEHNR, CDR2 FQNEAQ (reference sequence). The CDR3 nucleotides read TGTGCCAGCAGCTTAACGGGACCGGGAAAGTACTTC. Translation gives CASSLTGPGKYF.

Note on this clonotype: The junction shows a germline mismatch at one end, possibly a read error. The chain uses TRBV7-6 and TRBJ2-7; TRBD2 matches 8 bases. The length of the CDR3 is 15 residues. Germline V gene data show CDR1 as SGHVS and CDR2 as FNYEAQ. The CDR3 loop is CAGSLEAGGSYEQYF. In DNA form, the CDR3 reads TGTGCCGGCAGCTTAGAGGCGGGGGGCTCCTACGAGCAGTACTTC.

This clonotype was detected many times. The chain joins TRBV10-3 to TRBJ2-1; the match to TRBD2 covers 11 bases. This CDR3 is 18 amino acids long. The germline CDR1 and CDR2 sequences are ENHRY and SYGVKD. V gave up 2 bases and J gave up 5 bases; unmatched junction bases: 11. This CDR3 reads CAISEPLLAGGRDNEQFF. The CDR3 nucleotides read TGTGCCATCAGTGAGCCCTTGCTAGCGGGGGGCCGGGACAATGAGCAGTTCTTC.

There are many counts of this clonotype. V is TRBV5-5 and J is TRBJ2-1; 8 nucleotides align to TRBD2. The V segment lost 3 bases and the J segment 0 bases; nucleotides outside the gene matches: 2. The CDR3 consists of 15 residues. Looked up from germline, CDR1 is SGHKS and CDR2 is YYEKEE (reference sequence). CDR3: CASSSSGSSYNEQFF. DNA for the CDR3: TGTGCCAGCAGCTCGAGCGGGAGCTCCTACAATGAGCAGTTCTTC.

There are a few counts of this clonotype. The chain is built from TRBV11-2 and TRBJ2-7; D gene ambiguous. The CDR3 is made up of 13 amino acids. Trimming removed 1 base from V and 1 base from J, with 5 bases in between. Germline V CDR1 and CDR2: SGHAT, FQNNGV. The CDR3 coding sequence is TGTGCCAGCAGCTTAGCTGGATCCTACGAGCAGTACTTC. Amino acids: CASSLAGSYEQYF.

This clonotype was seen at least ten times. The V call is TRBV12-3 or TRBV12-4, the J call TRBJ2-3; 11 bases match TRBD1. The CDR3 extends over 13 amino acids. The V and J ends lost 0 bases and 14 bases, in that order; junction bases with no gene match: 4. This chain's CDR3 is CASSLADRGQGYF. In DNA, the CDR3 is TGTGCCAGCAGTTTAGCGGACAGGGGGCAAGGGTATTTT.

The chain uses TRBV6-1 and TRBJ1-6, with 10 bases aligning to TRBD1. The CDR3 extends over 17 amino acids. V was clipped by 8 bases and J by 6 bases; unmatched bases: 13. Germline CDR1 and CDR2: MNHNS and SASEGT. The DNA for the CDR3 is TGTGCCAGCGCCAACCCTGGACAGGGGGTTGGTAATTCACCCCTCCACTTT. Protein product: CASANPGQGVGNSPLHF.

This clonotype was found many times. The gene calls are TRBV5-5 and TRBJ2-5, with no clear D. The CDR3 covers 15 residues. Germline assignment: CDR1 SGHKS and CDR2 YYEKEE (reference sequence). The germline V and J ends were trimmed by 5 bases and 2 bases, with 16 bases remaining between them. The CDR3 DNA reads TGTGCCAGCAGGTCGCAGTTGGGCCCTCAAGAGACCCAGTACTTC. This encodes CASRSQLGPQETQYF.

The chain combines TRBV10-3 with TRBJ2-7; a weak D match, TRBD2 (6 bases). Trimming removed 0 bases at V and 6 bases at J, with 12 bases between. The CDR3 covers 14 residues. CDR1 is ENHRY and CDR2 is SYGVKD in the germline V gene. In DNA, the CDR3 is TGTGCCATCAGTGAGTCTGCGGGATTCAGCGAGCAGTACTTC. This gives the protein CAISESAGFSEQYF.

At least ten counts were recorded for this clonotype. The chain combines TRBV7-2 with TRBJ2-5; no firm D call. CDR3 size: 13 residues. Germline V gene sequence: CDR1 SGHTA, CDR2 FQGNSA. V was cut by 9 bases and J by 4 bases, with 15 bases left in between. CDR3 amino acids: CASCRALPETQYF. In nucleotides, the CDR3 is TGTGCCAGTTGTAGAGCGCTACCAGAGACCCAGTACTTC.

This clonotype came up many times. The chain links TRBV12-3 or TRBV12-4 to TRBJ2-3, with a possible D match to TRBD1 (6 bases). CDR3 size: 14 residues. Trimming cost V 5 bases and J 6 bases, with 15 bases left between them. DNA for the CDR3: TGTGCCAGCAGTGACGGACAGTTGAAGGATACGCAGTATTTT. The encoded protein is CASSDGQLKDTQYF.

This clonotype was counted between two and nine times. The V call is TRBV14, the J call TRBJ2-7; TRBD2 might be the D (5 bases). CDR1 SGHDN and CDR2 FVKESK come from the germline V gene. Between the trimmed V and J ends, which lost 0 bases and 4 bases, there was a span of 19 bases. This CDR3 is 17 amino acids long. The CDR3 protein is CASSQETGKGSLYEQYF. The DNA for the CDR3 is TGTGCCAGCAGCCAAGAGACGGGGAAAGGGTCTTTATACGAGCAGTACTTC.

This chain joins TRBV2 and TRBJ2-1, with unresolved D. Germline V CDR1 and CDR2: SNHLY, FYNNEI. Trimming removed 7 bases at V and 2 bases at J, with 3 bases between. The CDR3 has 11 amino acids. DNA of the CDR3: TGTGCCAGCATGACCTACAATGAGCAGTTCTTC. It encodes CASMTYNEQFF.

This clonotype came up many times. The V and J genes are TRBV4-3 and TRBJ1-5; 8 bases map to TRBD1. CDR3 length: 15 amino acids. Unmatched junction bases numbered 4, after V lost 0 bases and J lost 6 bases. Germline V gives CDR1 LGHNA, CDR2 YSLEER. CDR3: CASSQDLTGAQPQHF. CDR3 coding DNA: TGCGCCAGCAGCCAAGACCTGACAGGGGCTCAGCCCCAGCATTTT.

This clonotype was seen repeatedly, ten times or more. The rearrangement uses TRBV10-3 and TRBJ2-7; D remains unclear. The CDR3 consists of 12 residues. V was pared by 2 bases and J by 5 bases, with 7 bases between. Germline V gene sequence: CDR1 ENHRY, CDR2 SYGVKD. CDR3 sequence reads: CAISEKSHEQYF. CDR3 DNA sequence: TGTGCCATCAGTGAGAAATCCCACGAGCAGTACTTC.

This clonotype was seen many times. The chain couples TRBV6-6 to TRBJ2-3, with D uncertain. V shed 2 bases and J shed 4 bases, with 7 bases lying between them. This CDR3 contains 13 residues. CDR1 and CDR2 (germline): MNHNY, SVGAGI (reference sequence). In nucleotides, the CDR3 is TGTGCCAGCAGTTACGTGGGTTCAGATACGCAGTATTTT. Translated, it gives CASSYVGSDTQYF.

This chain connects TRBV24-1 to TRBJ2-3; TRBD1 matches 10 bases. Trimming took 7 bases from V and 4 from J; bases not matched to a gene: 7. The CDR3 spans 15 residues. Germline V lookup: CDR1 KGHDR, CDR2 SFDVKD. The CDR3 sequence is CATRGDRGFADTQYF. DNA for the CDR3: TGTGCCACCAGGGGGGACAGGGGTTTCGCAGATACGCAGTATTTT.